These 30 T cell receptor beta chains share one sample of origin, sequenced in a study of control samples from healthy donors and cancer patients. Generated by immunoSEQ multiplex PCR, the TCRdb table keeps only in-frame clones and is missing some. The sample records approximately 99,000 clones, 70% to 85% being singletons. Sequencing was done on a sample of blood. Source of these receptors: a man younger than 35 in good health.

The chain employs TRBV25-1 and TRBJ1-6; 9 bases are shared with TRBD1. The J segment lost 9 bases and the V segment lost 7 bases, leaving 7 bases of the junction unmatched. The germline gives CDR1 MGHDK, CDR2 SYGVNS. This CDR3 spans 14 amino acids. This CDR3 reads CASNRDRVSSPLHF. The CDR3 nucleotides are TGTGCCAGCAATCGGGACAGGGTCAGTTCACCCCTCCACTTT.

This clone has only one observation. Here the CDR3 DNA reads TGTGCCAGCAGTGTTGACAGGCGGGACACTGAAGCTTTCTTT. It codes for CASSVDRRDTEAFF. This chain links TRBV6-1 with TRBJ1-1; possibly TRBD1 for D (6 bases). The CDR3 loop spans 14 amino acids. V was trimmed by 4 bases and J by 3 bases, leaving 12 bases between them. The germline V gene has CDR1 MNHNS and CDR2 SASEGT.

V usage is TRBV7-8 and J usage is TRBJ2-5, with 7 nucleotides matching TRBD1. CDR1 is SGHVS and CDR2 is FQNEAQ in the germline V gene. The length of the CDR3 is 18 residues. The trim removed 4 bases at V and 2 bases at J, leaving 16 bases unmatched. The CDR3 reads CASSWEQKTGRHQETQYF. The DNA for the CDR3 is TGTGCCAGCAGCTGGGAACAGAAGACAGGGAGACATCAAGAGACCCAGTACTTC.

The gene calls are TRBV6-1 and TRBJ2-5, with no clear D. CDR3 length equals 13 residues. Germline values: CDR1 MNHNS, CDR2 SASEGT. The V end was cut by 0 bases, the J end by 1 base, with 3 bases between. The CDR3 sequence: CASSEAGQETQYF. The CDR3 bases are TGTGCCAGCAGTGAAGCTGGCCAAGAGACCCAGTACTTC.

For the CDR3, the DNA is TGCGCCAGCAGCTCACAACTAGCGGGCACAGATACGCAGTATTTT. Its protein is CASSSQLAGTDTQYF. The chain joins TRBV4-1 to TRBJ2-3; 8 bases fit TRBD2. CDR3 length equals 15 residues. J was trimmed by 1 base and V by 5 bases; bases with no gene match: 5. Germline CDR1 is MGHRA and CDR2 is YSYEKL.

This chain links TRBV6-4 with TRBJ2-3; D is undetermined. The CDR3 is 15 residues long. V lost 2 bases and J lost 0, with 9 bases in between. Germline CDR1 MRHNA, CDR2 SNTAGT. The CDR3 loop is CASSDRPSSTDTQYF. CDR3 nucleotides: TGTGCCAGCAGTGACAGGCCTTCTAGCACAGATACGCAGTATTTT.

The chain is built from TRBV7-9 and TRBJ2-1; D is undetermined. Trimming stripped 8 bases from V and 5 bases from J, with 4 bases between. Per germline, CDR1 SEHNR and CDR2 FQNEAQ (reference sequence). The CDR3 is 10 residues long. CDR3: CASGDNEQFF. The CDR3 nucleotides read TGTGCCAGCGGGGACAATGAGCAGTTCTTC.

The V gene is TRBV19, the J gene TRBJ1-5; D is undetermined. V lost 6 bases and J 0 bases, leaving 6 bases between the germline ends. The germline V gene has CDR1 LNHDA and CDR2 SQIVND (reference sequence). The CDR3 contains 13 residues. CDR3 bases: TGTGCCAGTAGGATGAATAGCAATCAGCCCCAGCATTTT. Its protein is CASRMNSNQPQHF.

The CDR3 is CASSSSGLARVYEQYV. CDR3 bases: TGTGCCAGCAGTTCCTCCGGACTAGCGCGGGTCTACGAGCAGTACGTC. The gene calls are TRBV6-6 and TRBJ2-7, with 9 bases fitting TRBD2. The CDR3 runs to 16 residues. V lost 4 bases to trimming and J lost 3 bases; unmatched junction nucleotides: 10. CDR1 is MNHNY and CDR2 is SVGAGI in the germline V gene (reference sequence).

The chain recombines TRBV18 with TRBJ1-4; the match to TRBD1 covers 8 bases. Germline CDR1 KGHSH, CDR2 LQKENI. The CDR3 loop spans 13 amino acids. Trimming at V came to 6 bases and at J to 6 bases, leaving 3 bases not matched to a gene. The CDR3 DNA reads TGTGCCAGCTCGTCGGGACAGGATGAAAAACTGTTTTTT. Its translation is CASSSGQDEKLFF.

Regarding this clone: At the DNA level, this CDR3 is encoded by other sequences in the same sample as well. The V and J genes are TRBV6-2 or TRBV6-3 and TRBJ2-3; 9 bases are a match to TRBD2. The CDR3 is 16 amino acids. The germline V gene has CDR1 MNHEY and CDR2 SVGEGT. With 2 bases clipped from V and 3 bases from J, the junction kept 6 bases outside the gene matches. CDR3 nucleotides: TGTGCCAGCAGTTACGGCGCGGGGGGGCGAACAGATACGCAGTATTTT. Translated: CASSYGAGGRTDTQYF.

This clone has more than one count but fewer than ten. V is TRBV6-6 and J is TRBJ2-7, with D perhaps TRBD1 (6 bases). The CDR3 has 13 amino acids. Germline V gene data show CDR1 as MNHNY and CDR2 as SVGAGI (reference sequence). V lost 6 bases to trimming and J lost 3 bases, with 12 bases between them. The CDR3 DNA is TGTGCCAGCAGGGCCGGGACACACTACGAGCAGTACGTC. It is translated as CASRAGTHYEQYV.

This chain links TRBV28 with TRBJ1-1; D is ambiguous. This CDR3 contains 13 residues. V lost 4 bases to trimming and J lost 1 base, with 7 bases between them. The V gene's germline CDR1 is MDHEN and CDR2 SYDVKM. The CDR3 nucleotides read TGTGCCAGCAGTTCCCCCAGGAACACTGAAGCTTTCTTT. Its protein is CASSSPRNTEAFF.

This clone has just a few counts. V is TRBV5-1 and J is TRBJ2-6; D gene ambiguous. The V gene's germline CDR1 is SGHRS and CDR2 YFSETQ. This CDR3 has 13 residues. The V end was cut by 0 bases, the J end by 9 bases, with 7 bases between. This chain's CDR3 is CASSLEGLNVLTF. CDR3 DNA sequence: TGCGCCAGCAGCTTGGAAGGGCTCAACGTCCTGACTTTC.

This clone was observed a few times. The rearrangement uses TRBV7-9 and TRBJ1-1, with D possibly matching TRBD1 (5 bases). Germline CDR1 reads SEHNR; CDR2 reads FQNEAQ (reference sequence). V was cut by 4 bases and J by 11 bases, with 14 bases left in between. The CDR3 loop spans 12 amino acids. The CDR3 here is CASSYDSLEAFF. CDR3 nucleotide sequence: TGTGCCAGCAGCTACGACAGCCTCGAGGCTTTCTTT.

This clone appeared a few times. The V gene is TRBV5-4, the J gene TRBJ2-3, with 7 bases aligning to TRBD2. Unmatched junction bases numbered 9, after V lost 2 bases and J lost 3 bases. This CDR3 comprises 16 residues. From germline, CDR1 is SGHNT and CDR2 YYREEE (reference sequence). The CDR3 bases are TGTGCCAGCAGCTTCGGACTAGTCGGTCAGACAGATACGCAGTATTTT. Translation: CASSFGLVGQTDTQYF.

The CDR3 DNA sequence: TGTGCCACCAGTGATCCCGCCCGGGGATCGGGAAACACCATATATTTT. Translation gives CATSDPARGSGNTIYF. The rearrangement joins TRBV24-1 to TRBJ1-3; D not certain. V was cut by 3 bases and J by 4 bases, with 15 bases left in between. Germline lookup yields CDR1 KGHDR and CDR2 SFDVKD. This CDR3 comprises 16 residues.

As regards this clone: Other nucleotide sequences from this sample produce the same CDR3. The V call is TRBV7-9, the J call TRBJ1-4; D may be TRBD1 (6 bases). The V end was cut by 1 base, the J end by 5 bases, with 8 bases between. CDR1 and CDR2 from the germline V gene are SEHNR and FQNEAQ (reference sequence). This CDR3 is 14 amino acids long. The CDR3 loop is CASSLGQGNEKLFF. CDR3 coding DNA: TGTGCCAGCAGCTTAGGGCAGGGGAATGAAAAACTGTTTTTT.

V gene TRBV24-1 combines with J gene TRBJ2-5; 7 positions agree with TRBD1. The CDR3 has 15 residues. The trim removed 4 bases at V and 5 bases at J, leaving 9 bases unmatched. CDR1 is KGHDR, CDR2 SFDVKD, per germline. This CDR3 reads CATSENRGFRETQYF. The CDR3 bases are TGTGCCACCAGTGAAAACAGGGGATTCCGGGAGACCCAGTACTTC.

This chain connects TRBV7-8 to TRBJ2-7, with TRBD1 matching 9 bases. CDR1 is SGHVS and CDR2 is FQNEAQ in the germline V gene. V lost 8 bases, J lost 3 bases, and 11 bases stayed unmatched. The CDR3 is 15 amino acids. This CDR3 is CASLRNQGQGYEQYF. In DNA, the CDR3 is TGTGCCAGCTTGCGGAACCAGGGACAGGGCTACGAGCAGTACTTC.

The chain carries TRBV4-2 and TRBJ2-1; TRBD2 is a possible D gene (5 bases). Trimming stripped 0 bases from V and 0 bases from J, with 12 bases between. Germline assignment: CDR1 LGHNA and CDR2 YNFKEQ. The CDR3 covers 17 residues. CDR3 amino acids: CASSQDSDFSSYNEQFF. In DNA form, the CDR3 reads TGTGCCAGCAGCCAAGATAGCGATTTCTCCTCCTACAATGAGCAGTTCTTC.

J is TRBJ1-2 and V is TRBV19; 10 bases align to TRBD1. Germline CDR1 and CDR2: LNHDA and SQIVND (reference sequence). The length of the CDR3 is 16 residues. J gave up 5 bases and V 7 bases, and 13 bases lay outside the gene matches. The CDR3 coding sequence is TGTGCCAGTACCACCCCGGGGGGACAGGGGATTTATGGCTACACCTTC. As protein: CASTTPGGQGIYGYTF.

This chain uses TRBV27 with TRBJ1-6, with a possible D match to TRBD1 (5 bases). The CDR3 contains 15 residues. Germline assignment: CDR1 MNHEY and CDR2 SMNVEV (reference sequence). The ends were cut back, 2 bases at V and 7 bases at J, with 12 bases in the middle. The CDR3 spells CASSLGARGNSPLHF. CDR3 nucleotide sequence: TGTGCCAGCAGTTTAGGGGCGCGCGGGAATTCACCCCTCCACTTT.

The rearrangement uses TRBV27 and TRBJ1-5; D remains ambiguous. With 3 bases removed from V and 5 bases from J, the gap between germline ends came to 14 bases. The CDR3 has 15 residues. Germline CDR1 MNHEY, CDR2 SMNVEV (reference sequence). The CDR3 reads CASSFSRRSDQPQHF. In DNA, the CDR3 is TGTGCCAGCAGTTTCTCCCGAAGGAGTGATCAGCCCCAGCATTTT.

The genes are TRBV6-1 and TRBJ2-1; 9 nucleotides agree with TRBD2. The CDR3 spans 17 residues. J was trimmed by 4 bases and V by 2 bases; bases with no gene match: 9. Germline CDR1 reads MNHNS; CDR2 reads SASEGT. DNA of the CDR3: TGTGCCAGCAGTGAACTGGGTAGCGGGGGCTTATACAATGAGCAGTTCTTC. Residues: CASSELGSGGLYNEQFF.

V and J are TRBV29-1 and TRBJ2-1; the D is unclear. Germline CDR1 is SQVTM and CDR2 is ANQGSEA. This CDR3 region has 12 residues. Trimming left V 0 bases short and J 12 bases short, with 12 bases between. In DNA form, the CDR3 reads TGCAGCGTTGAAGATCCCTGGGGTGGGCAGTTCTTC. This codes for CSVEDPWGGQFF.

The rearrangement joins TRBV28 to TRBJ1-6; D perhaps matches TRBD1 (5 bases). CDR3 length: 14 amino acids. Germline lookup yields CDR1 MDHEN and CDR2 SYDVKM. Between the trimmed V and J ends, which lost 7 bases and 7 bases, there was a span of 14 bases. The CDR3 protein is CASTNGGVNSPLHF. The CDR3 coding sequence is TGTGCCAGCACCAACGGGGGGGTAAATTCACCCCTCCACTTT.

This clone was counted only a few times. The chain combines TRBV25-1 with TRBJ1-6, with D hard to call. V dropped 3 bases and J dropped 6 bases, with 15 bases sitting between them. Germline values: CDR1 MGHDK, CDR2 SYGVNS. This CDR3 has 16 amino acids. CDR3 in DNA: TGTGCCAGCAGTGATCCTCAGGATATTGTTAATTCACCCCTCCACTTT. This translates into CASSDPQDIVNSPLHF.

The chain combines TRBV10-2 with TRBJ1-5; D not resolved. The CDR3 runs to 13 residues. V was pared by 10 bases and J by 2 bases, with 12 bases between. The germline V gene has CDR1 WSHSY and CDR2 SAAADI. CDR3 in amino acids: CATSAVGNQPQHF. The CDR3 nucleotides are TGCGCCACCTCGGCGGTGGGCAATCAGCCCCAGCATTTT.

J is TRBJ2-2 and V is TRBV3-1 (or the pseudogene TRBV3-2); D remains unclear. In germline, CDR1 is LGHDT, CDR2 YNNKEL (reference sequence). This CDR3 has 14 residues. V lost 1 base, J lost 4 bases, and 7 bases lay in between. The CDR3 DNA is TGTGCCAGCAGCCAAGGGGCGGCCACCGGGGAGCTGTTTTTT. Its protein is CASSQGAATGELFF.